These T cell receptor beta chains were read from a single sample in a study of human versus mouse CDR3 diversity and MHC coevolution. Profiling relied on immunoSEQ multiplex PCR, and the TCRdb table lists in-frame clones only, not all of them. The sample has tens of thousands of clones; about 94% are singletons. Sequencing was done on a sample of naive CD4+ T cells from blood. These receptors all come from a person between 55 and 69 years old in good health. The CDR3 runs from the conserved cysteine through the conserved F or W. Each record gives: J gene, V gene, clone size, D gene, CDR3 DNA, CDR3 protein. A D gene is named only where the DNA matches it firmly. Only part of the rows carry a size: once, few, many, or a class if the clone is expanded.

>TRBJ2-7|TRBV27|NA|NA
TGTGCCAGCAGTCCCTATACTCAGCGGCCCGCTGGGCAGTACTTC
CASSPYTQRPAGQYF
>TRBJ2-7|TRBV5-1|NA|TRBD2
TGCGCCAGCAGCGTGACGACTAGCGGGAGGTCCTACGAGCAGTACTTC
CASSVTTSGRSYEQYF
>TRBJ1-5|TRBV19|NA|NA
TGTGCCAGCCGGGACACCAATCAGCCCCAGCATTTT
CASRDTNQPQHF
>TRBJ1-1|TRBV7-6|NA|NA
TGTGCCAGCAGCTTAGAGTCAGGGGTGACTGAAGCTTTCTTT
CASSLESGVTEAFF
>TRBJ2-1|TRBV27|NA|NA
TGTGCCAGCAGTACCTGGACAGCCGGTCAGCAGTTCTTC
CASSTWTAGQQFF
>TRBJ2-3|TRBV23-1|NA|TRBD2
TGCGCCAACGGGACTACCCGAGGGGATACGCAGTATTTT
CANGTTRGDTQYF
>TRBJ2-1|TRBV10-2|NA|TRBD2
TGCGCCAGCAGTGAGGTTGGGACTAGCGGCTCCTGGGGGCAGTTCTTC
CASSEVGTSGSWGQFF
>TRBJ1-4|TRBV25-1|NA|NA
TGTGCCAGCAGTGAATACCAAGGGGGAGCTAATGAAAAACTGTTTTTT
CASSEYQGGANEKLFF
>TRBJ2-2|TRBV9|once|TRBD2
TGTGCCAGCAGCTTTGCGGGGGTAGGGACCGGGGAGCTGTTTTTT
CASSFAGVGTGELFF
>TRBJ1-1|TRBV9|NA|NA
TGTGCCAGCAGCGCCCAACAGGGCGGGGAAGCTTTCTTT
CASSAQQGGEAFF
>TRBJ1-1|TRBV20-1|NA|NA
TGCAGTGCTATTAAAGGGGTTGAAGCTTTCTTT
CSAIKGVEAFF
>TRBJ2-5|TRBV11-3|once|TRBD1
TGTGCCAGCAGCTCCCTTACAGGGGGCGCGTCTTTTGAGACCCAGTACTTC
CASSSLTGGASFETQYF
>TRBJ2-1|TRBV7-2|NA|TRBD2
TGTGCCAGCAGCTCCTACTCTAGCGGGACATACAATGAGCAGTTCTTC
CASSSYSSGTYNEQFF
>TRBJ2-6|TRBV5-6|NA|NA
TGTGCCAGCAGCCCCGAGACAGGCCCGGCCCCGTCTGGGGCCAACGTCCTGACTTTC
CASSPETGPAPSGANVLTF
>TRBJ2-5|TRBV5-4|NA|TRBD1
TGTGCCAGCAGCTTGAGGGACAGGCACCAAGAGACCCAGTACTTC
CASSLRDRHQETQYF
>TRBJ1-4|TRBV25-1|NA|TRBD1
TGTGCCAGCAGCGCAGGGACAGGGGGGAATGAAAAACTGTTTTTT
CASSAGTGGNEKLFF
>TRBJ1-2|TRBV28|NA|NA
TGTTCCGCGGGAGATGGCTACACCTTC
CSAGDGYTF
>TRBJ2-7|TRBV11-2|NA|NA
TGTGCCAGCAGCTCAGAGACAGACTCCTACGAGCAGTACTTC
CASSSETDSYEQYF
>TRBJ2-3|TRBV7-3|once|NA
TGTGCCAGCAGCCCCCAAAGCGGATCCACAGATACGCAGTATTTT
CASSPQSGSTDTQYF
>TRBJ1-1|TRBV6-5|NA|NA
TGTGCCAGCAGTTACTCGAGTCCTACTGAAGCTTTCTTT
CASSYSSPTEAFF
>TRBJ2-7|TRBV9|NA|TRBD2
TGTGCCAGCAGCGTAGGGGGCGGGAGGGCTTACGAGCAGTACTTC
CASSVGGGRAYEQYF
>TRBJ2-2|TRBV10-1|NA|NA
TGCGCCAGCAGCCGGGATTGGAACACCGGGGAGCTGTTTTTT
CASSRDWNTGELFF
>TRBJ1-2|TRBV6-4|NA|NA
TGTGCCAGCAGTCCCACCGGACAGAACTATGGCTACACCTTC
CASSPTGQNYGYTF
>TRBJ2-3|TRBV7-3|NA|TRBD2
TGTGCCAGCAGCCTAAGAGGGACTAGCGTGGATACGCAGTATTTT
CASSLRGTSVDTQYF
>TRBJ1-1|TRBV6-1|once|TRBD1
TGTGCCAGCAGGGGGGACAGGAACGTAGCTGAAGCTTTCTTT
CASRGDRNVAEAFF
>TRBJ1-1|TRBV29-1|NA|TRBD1
TGCAGCGTTAAGACAGGGGAATATAACACTGAAGCTTTCTTT
CSVKTGEYNTEAFF
>TRBJ2-7|TRBV11-2|NA|NA
TGTGCCAGCAGCTCTGCGGGACTTAACTACGAGCAGTACTTC
CASSSAGLNYEQYF
>TRBJ2-7|TRBV5-6|NA|TRBD1
TGTGCCAGCAGCTTGGGTAGGGGGCGACACGAGCAGTACTTC
CASSLGRGRHEQYF
>TRBJ1-4|TRBV19|NA|TRBD1
TGTGCCAGTAGTCTATACCGGGACAGGGCTCGTGCAACTAATGAAAAACTGTTTTTT
CASSLYRDRARATNEKLFF
>TRBJ1-3|TRBV7-3|once|NA
TGTGCCAGCAGCCCAGGTGCCGGAAACACCATATATTTT
CASSPGAGNTIYF
>TRBJ1-2|TRBV12-5|NA|TRBD1
TGTGCTAGTGGTCCATGGGGATACAGGGGGGAGTATGGCTACACCTTC
CASGPWGYRGEYGYTF
>TRBJ2-5|TRBV18|NA|TRBD2
TGTGCCAGCTCCCAACAACCGACGGGCGGGAGTGAGACCCAGTACTTC
CASSQQPTGGSETQYF
>TRBJ2-3|TRBV7-3|once|TRBD2
TGTGCCAGCAGTAGACTAGCGGGCAGCACAGATACGCAGTATTTT
CASSRLAGSTDTQYF
>TRBJ2-7|TRBV5-1|NA|TRBD2
TGCGCCAGCAGCTTGAACGATGTCGGGAGGGCCAGAAACGAGCAGTACTTC
CASSLNDVGRARNEQYF
>TRBJ1-4|TRBV20-1|NA|NA
TGCAGTGCTCCTGCACTGGAAAAACTGTTTTTT
CSAPALEKLFF
>TRBJ1-1|TRBV18|NA|TRBD1
TGTGCCAGCTCACCTGGGACAGGGTCTAACACTGAAGCTTTCTTT
CASSPGTGSNTEAFF
>TRBJ2-1|TRBV29-1|NA|TRBD2
TGCAGCGCTCGGGGGGGGAGCTCCTACAATGAGCAGTTCTTC
CSARGGSSYNEQFF
>TRBJ2-5|TRBV5-6|NA|TRBD2
TGTGCCAGCAGCTTGGCGGGAGGGGGGGAGACCCAGTACTTC
CASSLAGGGETQYF
>TRBJ2-3|TRBV7-9|NA|NA
TGTGCCAGCAGCCCAGGCACAGATACGCAGTATTTT
CASSPGTDTQYF
>TRBJ2-1|TRBV5-1|NA|TRBD2
TGCGCCAGCAGCTTGGGGGGCGGGGGATCCAATGAGCAGTTCTTC
CASSLGGGGSNEQFF
>TRBJ1-5|TRBV19|NA|NA
TGTGCCAGTAGTATAGAACCGGGGTACAATCAGCCCCAGCATTTT
CASSIEPGYNQPQHF
>TRBJ2-3|TRBV5-1|NA|NA
TGCGCCAGCAGCTTGATGGGGGACACTAGCACAGATACGCAGTATTTT
CASSLMGDTSTDTQYF